These 13 T cell receptor beta chains came from one sample sequenced in a study of glioma-infiltrating T cells after dendritic cell vaccination. Generated by immunoSEQ multiplex PCR, the TCRdb table keeps only in-frame clones and is missing some. The sample has around 100,000 clones; 81% are singletons. This specimen consisted of blood, obtained before dendritic cell vaccination. These receptors were collected from a human donor with glioblastoma.

The chain carries TRBV5-1 and TRBJ1-2, with a weak D call TRBD1 (6 bases). The germline gives CDR1 SGHRS, CDR2 YFSETQ. The CDR3 spans 17 residues. V lost 3 bases and J 4 bases, leaving 22 bases between the germline ends. This CDR3 reads CASSSGGSAHYIYGYTF. Written as DNA, the CDR3 is TGCGCCAGCAGCTCGGGGGGCAGCGCCCATTATATCTATGGCTACACCTTC.

This rearrangement joins TRBV30 to TRBJ1-2; 10 bases are shared with TRBD1. This CDR3 comprises 15 residues. After removal of 0 bases from V and 4 bases from J, the junction contained 5 bases not matched to a gene. Per germline, CDR1 GTSNPN and CDR2 SVGIG (reference sequence). The CDR3 DNA sequence: TGTGCCTGGAGTGTCGGGACAGGGGTACTCTATGGCTACACCTTC. It specifies CAWSVGTGVLYGYTF.

The table lists this clone with a few counts. This sequence joins TRBV6-1 and TRBJ1-2, with 7 bases identical to TRBD1. Germline V CDR1 and CDR2: MNHNS, SASEGT. This CDR3 is built from 15 residues. The V and J ends lost 1 base and 4 bases, in that order; junction bases with no gene match: 6. The CDR3 DNA is TGTGCCAGCAGTGAAGGCGGACAGGATGGCTATGGCTACACCTTC. It encodes CASSEGGQDGYGYTF.

This clone has only one observation. The chain links TRBV11-2 to TRBJ2-1, with TRBD2 matching 7 bases. Germline V gene sequence: CDR1 SGHAT, CDR2 FQNNGV. The CDR3 totals 13 residues. The junction had 6 bases not matched to a gene; V was cut back by 4 bases and J by 9 bases. CDR3: CASSWTSGGEQFF. The CDR3 nucleotides read TGTGCCAGCAGCTGGACCTCGGGGGGTGAGCAGTTCTTC.

The V call is TRBV5-6, the J call TRBJ2-3, with 9 bases matching TRBD2. The trim removed 2 bases at V and 2 bases at J, leaving 6 bases unmatched. This CDR3 has 16 amino acids. CDR1 is SGHDT, CDR2 YYEEEE, per germline. CDR3 loop: CASSFPGTSPTDTQYF. DNA of the CDR3: TGTGCCAGCAGCTTTCCCGGGACTAGCCCCACAGATACGCAGTATTTT.

This chain links TRBV19 with TRBJ1-1, with 11 positions matching TRBD1. The germline CDR1 and CDR2 sequences are LNHDA and SQIVND (reference sequence). The CDR3 has 15 amino acids. The trim removed 3 bases at V and 4 bases at J, leaving 4 bases unmatched. CDR3 DNA: TGTGCCAGTAGTATGGGGGGGACAGGGGGCACTGAAGCTTTCTTT. Protein sequence: CASSMGGTGGTEAFF.

V usage is TRBV5-1 and J usage is TRBJ1-5; possibly TRBD1 for D (5 bases). Germline V gene lookup returns CDR1 SGHRS and CDR2 YFSETQ. This CDR3 comprises 14 residues. The V end was cut by 0 bases, the J end by 7 bases, with 11 bases between. CDR3 region: CASSLDGAGQPQHF. In DNA form, the CDR3 reads TGCGCCAGCAGCTTGGATGGGGCTGGGCAGCCCCAGCATTTT.

The chain joins TRBV10-1 to TRBJ2-5; D is unresolved. The J call may not be correct, given that the DNA end is closer to TRBJ2-7. From germline, CDR1 is WNHNN and CDR2 SYGVQD (reference sequence). This CDR3 contains 14 residues. The CDR3: CASSPVPGSYEQYF. For the CDR3, the DNA is TGCGCCAGCAGTCCCGTCCCAGGTTCCTACGAGCAGTACTTC.

This chain uses TRBV5-1 with TRBJ2-7; tentatively, D is TRBD1 (5 bases). CDR1 SGHRS and CDR2 YFSETQ come from the germline V gene. Trimming took off 3 bases at V and 3 bases at J, with 13 bases between the two ends. CDR3 size: 14 residues. The CDR3 region has the DNA TGCGCCAGCAGCTACTCGACAGCGAACTACGAGCAGTACTTC. Protein: CASSYSTANYEQYF.

V and J are TRBV19 and TRBJ2-5; D perhaps matches TRBD2 (6 bases). Germline lookup yields CDR1 LNHDA and CDR2 SQIVND (reference sequence). This CDR3 has 14 amino acids. V lost 2 bases and J lost 2, with 9 bases in between. The CDR3 region has the DNA TGTGCCAGTAGTATACGGGAGAAACAAGAGACCCAGTACTTC. Its protein product is CASSIREKQETQYF.

This clone turned up a few times. The rearrangement joins TRBV6-1 to TRBJ1-4; D is ambiguous. Trimming took 0 bases from V and 7 from J, leaving 12 bases between them. CDR1 is MNHNS, CDR2 SASEGT, per germline. This CDR3 is 15 amino acids long. The CDR3 nucleotides are TGTGCCAGCAGTGAAGCGCGTGGGCTCAGTGAAAAACTGTTTTTT. Its protein product is CASSEARGLSEKLFF.

This rearrangement joins TRBV13 to TRBJ2-7; D possibly corresponds to TRBD2 (6 bases). Trimming pared 0 bases from V and 3 bases from J, leaving 9 bases between. The germline gives CDR1 PRHDT, CDR2 FYEKMQ (reference sequence). The CDR3 has 14 residues. The CDR3 is CASSLGGGIYEQYF. In DNA, the CDR3 is TGTGCCAGCAGCTTAGGCGGAGGGATCTACGAGCAGTACTTC.

This chain connects TRBV4-3 to TRBJ2-7, with 9 bases identical to TRBD1. The germline CDR1 and CDR2 sequences are LGHNA and YSLEER. V lost 0 bases to trimming and J lost 7 bases; unmatched junction nucleotides: 7. The length of the CDR3 is 15 residues. The CDR3 region has the DNA TGCGCCAGCAGCCAAGAAACACAGGGGGCGAGGGAGCAGTACTTC. As protein: CASSQETQGAREQYF.